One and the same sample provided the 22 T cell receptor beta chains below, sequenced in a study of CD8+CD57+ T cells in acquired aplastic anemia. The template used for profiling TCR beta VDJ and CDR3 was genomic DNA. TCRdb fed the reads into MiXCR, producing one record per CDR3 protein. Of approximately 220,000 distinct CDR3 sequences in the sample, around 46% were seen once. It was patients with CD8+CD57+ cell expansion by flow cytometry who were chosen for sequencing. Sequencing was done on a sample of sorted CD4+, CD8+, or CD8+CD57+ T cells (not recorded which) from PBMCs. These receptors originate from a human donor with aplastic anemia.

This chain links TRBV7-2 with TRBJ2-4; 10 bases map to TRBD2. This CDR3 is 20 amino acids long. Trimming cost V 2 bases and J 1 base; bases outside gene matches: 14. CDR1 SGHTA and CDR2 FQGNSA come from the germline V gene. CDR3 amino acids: CASSLSKGTSASAAKNIQYF. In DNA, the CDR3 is TGTGCCAGCAGCTTATCAAAAGGGACTAGCGCGTCGGCGGCCAAAAACATTCAGTACTTC.

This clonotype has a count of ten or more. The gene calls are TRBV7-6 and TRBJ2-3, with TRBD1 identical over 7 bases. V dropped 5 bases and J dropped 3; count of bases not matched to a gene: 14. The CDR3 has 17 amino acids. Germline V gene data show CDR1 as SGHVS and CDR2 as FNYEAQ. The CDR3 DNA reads TGTGCCAGCAGCCGAAACCCCCGACAGGGTCGGACAGATACGCAGTATTTT. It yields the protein CASSRNPRQGRTDTQYF.

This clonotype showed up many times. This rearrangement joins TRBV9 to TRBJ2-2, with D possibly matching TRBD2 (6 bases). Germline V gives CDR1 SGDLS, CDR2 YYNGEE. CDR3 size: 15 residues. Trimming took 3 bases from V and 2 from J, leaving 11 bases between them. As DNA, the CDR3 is TGTGCCAGCAGCGAATGGGGGACTAACACCGGGGAGCTGTTTTTT. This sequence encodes CASSEWGTNTGELFF.

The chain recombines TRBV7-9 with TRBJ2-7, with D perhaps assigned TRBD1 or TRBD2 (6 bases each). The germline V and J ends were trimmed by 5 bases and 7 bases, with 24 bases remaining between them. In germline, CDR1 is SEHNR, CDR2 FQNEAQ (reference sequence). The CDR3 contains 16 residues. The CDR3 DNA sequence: TGTGCCAGCAGCGACCCATCTTGGTTTGGGGGGCGTGAGCAGTACTTC. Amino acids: CASSDPSWFGGREQYF.

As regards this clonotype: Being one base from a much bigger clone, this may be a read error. The CDR3 DNA reads TGTGCCATCCGATACGTACGGGACGCTGTGAACACTGAAGCTTTCTTT. Protein product: CAIRYVRDAVNTEAFF. The chain uses TRBV10-3 and TRBJ1-1; TRBD1 is a possible D gene (5 bases). The CDR3 runs to 16 residues. The V gene lost 8 bases and the J gene lost 0 bases, with 19 bases spanning the gap. Germline V lookup: CDR1 ENHRY, CDR2 SYGVKD.

As DNA, the CDR3 is TGTGCCAGCAGTTCGCCGTTAAAGACTAGCGGGATGCAGACCCAGTACTTC. This encodes CASSSPLKTSGMQTQYF. The chain couples TRBV27 to TRBJ2-5, with 11 bases identical to TRBD2. Germline V gene data show CDR1 as MNHEY and CDR2 as SMNVEV (reference sequence). This CDR3 spans 17 amino acids. The V gene end was trimmed by 4 bases and the J gene end by 6 bases; junction bases not matched to a gene: 13.

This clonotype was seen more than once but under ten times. CDR3 DNA sequence: TGCAGCGTTCCTAACAGGGACTTCGTCTATGGCTACACCTTC. Its protein is CSVPNRDFVYGYTF. The chain is built from TRBV29-1 and TRBJ1-2; possibly TRBD1 for D (6 bases). Germline-derived CDR1 and CDR2 are SQVTM and ANQGSEA. The germline V and J ends were trimmed by 5 bases and 4 bases, with 17 bases remaining between them. This CDR3 spans 14 amino acids.

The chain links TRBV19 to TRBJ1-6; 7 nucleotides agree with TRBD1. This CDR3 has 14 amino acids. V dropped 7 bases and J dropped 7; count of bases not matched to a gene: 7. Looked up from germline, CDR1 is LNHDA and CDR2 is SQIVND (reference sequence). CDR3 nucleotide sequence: TGTGCCAGTACGGCGGGACAGTTAAATTCACCCCTCCACTTT. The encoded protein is CASTAGQLNSPLHF.

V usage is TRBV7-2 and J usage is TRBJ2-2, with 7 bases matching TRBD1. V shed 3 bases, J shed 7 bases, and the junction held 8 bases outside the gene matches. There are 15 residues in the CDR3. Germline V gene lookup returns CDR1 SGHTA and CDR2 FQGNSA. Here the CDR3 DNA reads TGTGCCAGCAGCTTGAGTAACAGGGGTGGCGGGGAGCTGTTTTTT. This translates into CASSLSNRGGGELFF.

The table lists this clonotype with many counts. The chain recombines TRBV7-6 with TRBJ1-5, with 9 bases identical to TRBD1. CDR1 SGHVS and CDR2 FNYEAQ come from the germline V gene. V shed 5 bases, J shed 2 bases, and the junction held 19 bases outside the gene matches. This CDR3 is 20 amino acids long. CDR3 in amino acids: CASSPTRGDRVISGNQPQHF. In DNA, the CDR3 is TGTGCCAGCAGCCCCACGCGGGGGGACAGGGTAATATCAGGCAATCAGCCCCAGCATTTT.

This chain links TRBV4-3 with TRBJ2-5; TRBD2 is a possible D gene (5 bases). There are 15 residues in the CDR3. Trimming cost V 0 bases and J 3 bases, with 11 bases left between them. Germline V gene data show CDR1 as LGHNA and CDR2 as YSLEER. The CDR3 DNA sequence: TGCGCCAGCAGCCAAGAGACGGGAACAGAAGAGACCCAGTACTTC. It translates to CASSQETGTEETQYF.

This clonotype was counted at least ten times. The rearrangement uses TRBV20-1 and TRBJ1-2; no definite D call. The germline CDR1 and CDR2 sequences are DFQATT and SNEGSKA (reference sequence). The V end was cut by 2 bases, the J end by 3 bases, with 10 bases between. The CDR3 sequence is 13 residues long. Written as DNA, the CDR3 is TGCAGTGCTAGAACGGAAGAAGACTATGGCTACACCTTC. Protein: CSARTEEDYGYTF.

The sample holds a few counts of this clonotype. The CDR3 reads CASTSAGTANTEAFF. The CDR3 bases are TGTGCCAGCACTTCAGCGGGGACGGCGAACACTGAAGCTTTCTTT. The chain combines TRBV28 with TRBJ1-1; D perhaps matches TRBD1 (5 bases). V was shortened by 7 bases and J by 1 base, with 16 bases between the two germline ends. Germline CDR1 MDHEN, CDR2 SYDVKM. CDR3 size: 15 residues.

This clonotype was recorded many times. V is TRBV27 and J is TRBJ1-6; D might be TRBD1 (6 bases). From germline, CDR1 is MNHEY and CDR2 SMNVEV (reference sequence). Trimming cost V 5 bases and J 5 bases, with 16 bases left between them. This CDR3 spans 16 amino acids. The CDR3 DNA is TGTGCCAGCAGTGGGGACAATCTTATCGATAATTCACCCCTCCACTTT. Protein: CASSGDNLIDNSPLHF.

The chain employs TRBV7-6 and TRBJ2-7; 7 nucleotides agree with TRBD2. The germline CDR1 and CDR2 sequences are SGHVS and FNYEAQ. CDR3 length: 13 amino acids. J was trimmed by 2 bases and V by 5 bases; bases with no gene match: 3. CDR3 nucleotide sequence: TGTGCCAGCAGCCGGGAGGCCGCCTACGAGCAGTACTTC. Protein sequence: CASSREAAYEQYF.

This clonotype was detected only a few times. The CDR3 protein is CASSPGVVSTDTQYF. The CDR3 DNA is TGTGCCAGTAGTCCAGGGGTCGTGAGCACAGATACGCAGTATTTT. The chain uses TRBV19 and TRBJ2-3; maybe TRBD1 (6 bases). The V gene's germline CDR1 is LNHDA and CDR2 SQIVND (reference sequence). This CDR3 is built from 15 residues. The V gene lost 5 bases and the J gene lost 0 bases, with 12 bases spanning the gap.

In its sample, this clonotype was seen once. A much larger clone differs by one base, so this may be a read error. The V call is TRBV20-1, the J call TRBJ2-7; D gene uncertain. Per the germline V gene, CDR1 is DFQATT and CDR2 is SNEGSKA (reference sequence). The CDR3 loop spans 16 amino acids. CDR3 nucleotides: TGCAGTGCTAGAGGAATTGGAATCCTTACCCCCTACGGGCAGTACTTC. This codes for CSARGIGILTPYGQYF.

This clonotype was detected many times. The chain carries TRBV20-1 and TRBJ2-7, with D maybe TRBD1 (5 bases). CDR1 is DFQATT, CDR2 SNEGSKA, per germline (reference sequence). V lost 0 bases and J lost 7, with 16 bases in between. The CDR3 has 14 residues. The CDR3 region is CSAREGLDSGEQYF. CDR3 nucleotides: TGCAGTGCTAGAGAGGGCTTGGATTCAGGGGAGCAGTACTTC.

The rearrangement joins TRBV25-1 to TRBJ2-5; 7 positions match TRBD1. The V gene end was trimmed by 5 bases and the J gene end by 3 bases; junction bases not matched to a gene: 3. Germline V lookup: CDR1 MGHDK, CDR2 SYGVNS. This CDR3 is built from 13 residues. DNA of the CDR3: TGTGCCAGCAGTCTCACAGGGGAAGAGACCCAGTACTTC. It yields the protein CASSLTGEETQYF.

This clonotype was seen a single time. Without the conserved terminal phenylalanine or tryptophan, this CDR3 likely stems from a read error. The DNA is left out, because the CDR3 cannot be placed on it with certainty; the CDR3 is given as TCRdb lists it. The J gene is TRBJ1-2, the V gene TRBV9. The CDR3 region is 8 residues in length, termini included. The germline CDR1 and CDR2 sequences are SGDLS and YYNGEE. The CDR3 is CASSRGTL.

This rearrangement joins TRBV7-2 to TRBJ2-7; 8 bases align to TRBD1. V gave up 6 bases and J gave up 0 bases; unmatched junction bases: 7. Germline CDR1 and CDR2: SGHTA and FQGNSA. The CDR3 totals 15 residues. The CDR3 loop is CASSLQGVLSYEQYF. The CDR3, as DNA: TGTGCCAGCAGTTTACAGGGGGTTCTCTCCTACGAGCAGTACTTC.

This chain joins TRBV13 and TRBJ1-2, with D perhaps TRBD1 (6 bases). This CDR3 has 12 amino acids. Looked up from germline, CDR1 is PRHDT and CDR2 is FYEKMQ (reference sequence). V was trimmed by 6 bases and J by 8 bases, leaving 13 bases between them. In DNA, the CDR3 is TGTGCCAGCAGACAGGGAGGATCGGGCTACACCTTC. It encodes CASRQGGSGYTF.